This T cell receptor beta chain was observed in a study of blood T cell repertoires in COVID-19. About the research overall: Samples of COVID-19 (acute and convalescent) were obtained from the United States, Italy and Spain. T cells, B-cell-depleted T cells, or PBMCs supplied cDNA or gDNA.

Study processing details: From reference gene primer amplification, estimates of nucleated cell counts were derived. Sequenced by immunoSEQ multiplex PCR; TCRdb stores in-frame clones only, minus some. D and trimming come from the DNA, and the V and J calls and clone size come from that table. The table includes around 330,000 clones, about 91% detected once. The Seattle patients joined while their infection was active and were tracked longitudinally afterward. The V and J ends lost 4 bases and 5 bases, in that order; junction bases with no gene match: 9. Per germline, CDR1 PRHDT and CDR2 FYEKMQ (reference sequence). This CDR3 has 17 amino acids. This clone was seen a few times.

V is TRBV13 and J is TRBJ2-1; 12 bases align to TRBD2. This clonotype was obtained from a woman under 40 with COVID-19, enrolled during active disease. Specimen: peripheral blood. The CDR3 bases are TGTGCCAGCAGCTACTCTAGCGGGGGGGCAGGGCACAATGAGCAGTTCTTC. Residues: CASSYSSGGAGHNEQFF.